The 10 T cell receptor beta chains presented below share a single source sample, sequenced in a study of OX40 agonist ivuxolimab in advanced cancers. Method: immunoSEQ multiplex PCR; TCRdb's copy keeps in-frame clones and lacks some. The sample lists approximately 54,000 clones; 88% were seen once. The material was CD4+ or CD8+ T cells sorted from blood, obtained in a trial of the OX40 agonist ivuxolimab. Receptor source: an adult with an advanced solid tumor such as melanoma, head and neck, liver or kidney cancer.

The chain links TRBV5-4 to TRBJ2-5, with a possible D match to TRBD1 (5 bases). CDR1 is SGHNT and CDR2 is YYREEE in the germline V gene (reference sequence). This CDR3 contains 16 residues. Trimming removed 0 bases at V and 1 base at J, with 13 bases between. CDR3 region: CASSLGSGPLQETQYF. The CDR3 DNA is TGTGCCAGCAGCTTGGGGTCAGGGCCACTCCAAGAGACCCAGTACTTC.

The gene calls are TRBV5-6 and TRBJ2-5, with D uncertain. The germline V and J ends were trimmed by 3 bases and 5 bases, with 14 bases remaining between them. CDR1 and CDR2 from the germline V gene are SGHDT and YYEEEE. The CDR3 extends over 14 amino acids. The DNA of the CDR3 is TGTGCCAGCAGCTCTGCCGGGCCTTGGGAGACCCAGTACTTC. The encoded protein is CASSSAGPWETQYF.

Details on this clone: Mismatch with germline at one junction end may stem from a read error. The CDR3 DNA is TGTGCTAGCAGCCGGGACCAGACCTACGAGCAGTACTTC. Residues: CASSRDQTYEQYF. The chain has TRBV7-7 and TRBJ2-7; D possibly matches TRBD1 or TRBD2 (5 bases each). Germline-derived CDR1 and CDR2 are SSHAT and FNYEAQ (reference sequence). This CDR3 comprises 13 residues.

This rearrangement joins TRBV19 to TRBJ2-1; D is undetermined. V was pared by 3 bases and J by 8 bases, with 8 bases between. The germline V gene encodes CDR1 LNHDA and CDR2 SQIVND (reference sequence). The CDR3 runs to 12 residues. The CDR3 DNA is TGTGCCAGTAGTATCTCGTGGCATGAGCAGTTCTTC. Protein: CASSISWHEQFF.

V is TRBV18 and J is TRBJ2-5; D gene ambiguous. CDR1 KGHSH and CDR2 LQKENI come from the germline V gene. The CDR3 covers 11 residues. V was shortened by 3 bases and J by 4 bases, with 3 bases between the two germline ends. The CDR3 DNA follows: TGTGCCAGCTCACCCTCAGAGACCCAGTACTTC. Residues: CASSPSETQYF.

This clone rates as medium-sized (0.01 to 0.1%). The genes are TRBV28 and TRBJ1-1; no firm D call. The V gene's germline CDR1 is MDHEN and CDR2 SYDVKM. The CDR3 is 11 residues long. V lost 6 bases and J lost 1, with 3 bases in between. The CDR3 loop reads CASRRNTEAFF. The CDR3 region has the DNA TGTGCCAGCAGGCGGAACACTGAAGCTTTCTTT.

A few counts support this clone. The CDR3 sequence is CASSFGTSDVLTF. In nucleotides, the CDR3 is TGTGCCAGCAGCTTTGGGACCTCTGACGTCCTGACTTTC. This chain links TRBV9 with TRBJ2-6; D is tentatively TRBD1 or TRBD2 (5 bases each). Per the germline V gene, CDR1 is SGDLS and CDR2 is YYNGEE. Trimming stripped 4 bases from V and 11 bases from J, with 13 bases between. There are 13 residues in the CDR3.

This chain connects TRBV6-1 to TRBJ2-1; D gene uncertain. The germline V gene encodes CDR1 MNHNS and CDR2 SASEGT. CDR3 length: 12 residues. Trimming took off 3 bases at V and 13 bases at J, with 13 bases between the two ends. The CDR3, as DNA: TGTGCCAGCAGTGAGGTTTCTTACATACAGTTCTTC. Its protein product is CASSEVSYIQFF.

The chain has TRBV19 and TRBJ2-1, with 12 bases fitting TRBD2. The germline V gene has CDR1 LNHDA and CDR2 SQIVND (reference sequence). After removal of 8 bases from V and 10 bases from J, the junction contained 15 bases not matched to a gene. This CDR3 has 16 residues. CDR3 sequence (DNA): TGTGCCAGTCAAACCCTACTAGCGGGAGGAAGCCCGGAGCAGTTCTTC. Translation gives CASQTLLAGGSPEQFF.

The rearrangement links TRBV5-6 to TRBJ1-1; possible D gene TRBD1, 6 bases. Trimming removed 4 bases from V and 8 bases from J, with 12 bases in between. This CDR3 spans 12 amino acids. Germline assignment: CDR1 SGHDT and CDR2 YYEEEE. CDR3 in amino acids: CASSDRRREAFF. The CDR3 DNA is TGTGCCAGCAGCGACAGGCGGCGGGAAGCTTTCTTT.